This T cell receptor beta chain was retrieved from a study of beta chain features in type 1 diabetes. Study outcomes and limitations: When Type 1 diabetes patients were examined, their TCRB CDR3s proved moderately but significantly shorter in all four CD4+ subsets. Comparison showed that naive, central memory and Treg TCRB repertoires appeared more similar among patients than among healthy donors.

V was shortened by 5 bases and J by 8 bases, with 12 bases between the two germline ends. Germline values: CDR1 SNHLY, CDR2 FYNNEI. There are 12 residues in the CDR3. All of the isolated RNA was reverse transcribed, so expressed TCRB transcripts were sequenced. The repertoire was sequenced with immunoSEQ multiplex PCR; TCRdb's copy has only in-frame clones and lacks some. Counted here are more than 550,000 clones, about 14% occurring once; the ten biggest clones make up approximately 0.043%. Sampling consisted of one heparinised blood draw per donor, averaging approximately 120 mL. As for this clone: No antigen is known for it.

This TCR was recovered from a man between 18 and 29 years old with type 1 diabetes. The chain couples TRBV2 to TRBJ1-2; unclear D gene. The sequencing input was naive CD4+ T cells from blood. CDR3 amino acids: CASSLTWEGYTF. CDR3 sequence (DNA): TGTGCCAGCAGTCTTACATGGGAAGGCTACACCTTC. The variable domain in full, completed from reference TRBV2 and TRBJ1-2, reads EPEVTQTPSHQVTQMGQEVILRCVPISNHLYFYWYRQILGQKVEFLVSFYNNEISEKSEIFDDQFSVERPDGSNFTLKIRSTKLEDSAMYFCASSLTWEGYTFGSGTRLTVV.